Considering frequency, the clone carrying this T cell receptor beta chain is medium-sized. Its antigen remains unidentified. The data were taken from a study of CXCR3-negative and CXCR3-positive naive CD8 T cells. This CDR3 is 14 amino acids long. cDNA libraries for TRB were generated by 5' RACE incorporating UMI labels. TCRdb re-analyzed the 5' RACE reads; it lists each CDR3 protein once, without DNA. The sample table includes approximately 7,000 distinct CDR3 sequences. Study observations and caveats: A higher hydrophobicity marked the TRB CDR3s of CXCR3-positive naive cells versus CXCR3-negative naive cells.

This sequence originates from a human donor in good health. Some clones in this sample may be carry-over from other donors' samples. The sequenced material came from naive CXCR3+ CD8+ T cells from blood. Subset of the sample: CD45RO-CCR7+CD27+CD95- naive CD8+ T cells expressing CXCR3 (TNR3+). The chain employs TRBV21-1 and TRBJ1-5; TCRdb names TRBD1, which stays unverified in the absence of DNA. TRBV21-1 is tagged as a pseudogene. The CDR3 spells CARRRPGLNQPQHF.